This T cell receptor beta chain was observed in a study of blood T cell repertoires in COVID-19. Study-wide context: The study drew acute and convalescent COVID-19 samples from the United States, Italy and Spain. T cells, B-cell-depleted T cells, or PBMCs supplied cDNA or gDNA.

Study processing details: Reference gene primer amplification in the assay estimated nucleated cell counts. Clones were sequenced by immunoSEQ multiplex PCR, and TCRdb holds only the in-frame ones, with some missing. V and J calls plus clone size are reproduced from that table; the DNA served to infer D and trimming. Here the sample spans around 80,000 clones, approximately 82% being singletons. The germline V gene has CDR1 LGHDT and CDR2 YNNKEL (reference sequence). The J segment lost 3 bases and the V segment lost 6 bases, leaving 4 bases of the junction unmatched. The CDR3 has 14 residues. This clone was recorded only once.

The rearrangement uses TRBV3-1 (or the pseudogene TRBV3-2) and TRBJ2-2, with 7 bases aligning to TRBD2. The sequencing input was peripheral blood. This receptor was obtained from a man aged 55 to 69 with acute or convalescent COVID-19. The CDR3 loop reads CASRREVDTGELFF. In DNA, the CDR3 is TGTGCCAGCAGACGGGAGGTTGACACCGGGGAGCTGTTTTTT.